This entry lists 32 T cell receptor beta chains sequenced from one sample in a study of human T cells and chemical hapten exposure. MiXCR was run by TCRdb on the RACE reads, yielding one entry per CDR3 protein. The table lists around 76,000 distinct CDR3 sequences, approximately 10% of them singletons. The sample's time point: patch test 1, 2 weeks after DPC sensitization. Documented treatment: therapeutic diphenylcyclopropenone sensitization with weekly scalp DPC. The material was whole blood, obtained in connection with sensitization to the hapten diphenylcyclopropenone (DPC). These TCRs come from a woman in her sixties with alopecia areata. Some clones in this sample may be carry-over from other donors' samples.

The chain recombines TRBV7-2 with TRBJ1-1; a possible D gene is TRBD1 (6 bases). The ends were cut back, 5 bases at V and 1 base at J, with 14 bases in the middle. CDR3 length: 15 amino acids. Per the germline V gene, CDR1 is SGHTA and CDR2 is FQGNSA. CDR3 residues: CASSRGYGENTEAFF. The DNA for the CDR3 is TGTGCCAGCAGCAGGGGGTATGGAGAGAACACTGAAGCTTTCTTT. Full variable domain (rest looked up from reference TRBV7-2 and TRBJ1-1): GAGVSQSPSNKVTEKGKDVELRCDPISGHTALYWYRQSLGQGLEFLIYFQGNSAPDKSGLPSDRFSAERTGGSVSTLTIQRTQQEDSAVYLCASSRGYGENTEAFFGQGTRLTVV.

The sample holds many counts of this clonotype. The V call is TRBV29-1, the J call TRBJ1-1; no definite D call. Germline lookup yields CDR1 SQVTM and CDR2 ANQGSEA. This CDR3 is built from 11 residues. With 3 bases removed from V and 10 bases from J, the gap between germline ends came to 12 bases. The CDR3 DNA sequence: TGCAGCGTTGAGACTGAGGGAGGAGCTTTCTTT. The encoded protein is CSVETEGGAFF. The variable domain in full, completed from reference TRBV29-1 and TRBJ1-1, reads SAVISQKPSRDICQRGTSLTIQCQVDSQVTMMFWYRQQPGQSLTLIATANQGSEATYESGFVIDKFPISRPNLTFSTLTVSNMSPEDSSIYLCSVETEGGAFFGQGTRLTVV.

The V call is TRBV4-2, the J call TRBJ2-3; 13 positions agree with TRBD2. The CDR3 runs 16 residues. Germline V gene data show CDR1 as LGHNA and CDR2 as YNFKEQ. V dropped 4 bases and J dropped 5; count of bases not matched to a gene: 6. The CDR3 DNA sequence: TGTGCCAGCAGCCGAGCACTAGCGGGGGGGGGAGATACGCAGTATTTT. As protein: CASSRALAGGGDTQYF.

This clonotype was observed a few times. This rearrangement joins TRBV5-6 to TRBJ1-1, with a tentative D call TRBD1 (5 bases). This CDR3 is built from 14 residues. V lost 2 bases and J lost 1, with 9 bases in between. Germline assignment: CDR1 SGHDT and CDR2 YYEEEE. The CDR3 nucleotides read TGTGCCAGCAGCTTTTATGACAGGAACACTGAAGCTTTCTTT. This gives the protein CASSFYDRNTEAFF.

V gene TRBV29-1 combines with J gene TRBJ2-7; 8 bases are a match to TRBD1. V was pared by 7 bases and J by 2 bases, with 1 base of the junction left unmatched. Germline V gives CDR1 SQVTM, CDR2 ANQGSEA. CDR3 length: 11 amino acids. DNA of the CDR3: TGCAGCGCGGGACAGGCCTACGAGCAGTACTTC. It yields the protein CSAGQAYEQYF.

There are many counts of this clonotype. This chain's CDR3 is CASSREIYEQYF. Here the CDR3 DNA reads TGTGCCAGCAGTCGAGAGATCTACGAGCAGTACTTC. J is TRBJ2-7 and V is TRBV12-3 or TRBV12-4; no clear D gene. The CDR3 contains 12 residues. V lost 5 bases and J lost 3, with 8 bases in between.

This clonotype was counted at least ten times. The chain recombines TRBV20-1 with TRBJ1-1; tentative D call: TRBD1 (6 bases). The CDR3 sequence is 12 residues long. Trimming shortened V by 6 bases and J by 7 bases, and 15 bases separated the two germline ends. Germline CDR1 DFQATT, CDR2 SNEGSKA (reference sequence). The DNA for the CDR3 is TGCAGTGCGAAGGGGGGTCTTGGTGAAGCTTTCTTT. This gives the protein CSAKGGLGEAFF.

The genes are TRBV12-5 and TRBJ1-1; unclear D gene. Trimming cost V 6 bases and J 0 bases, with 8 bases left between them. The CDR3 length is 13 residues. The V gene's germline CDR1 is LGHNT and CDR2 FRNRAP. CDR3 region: CASGLSLNTEAFF. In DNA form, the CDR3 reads TGTGCTAGTGGGCTGAGCTTGAACACTGAAGCTTTCTTT.

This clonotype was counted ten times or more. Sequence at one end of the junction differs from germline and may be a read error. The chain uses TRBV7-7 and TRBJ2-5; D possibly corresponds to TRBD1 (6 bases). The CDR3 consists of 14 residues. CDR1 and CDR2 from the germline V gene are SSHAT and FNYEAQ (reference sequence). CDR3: CASSPGTWGETQYF. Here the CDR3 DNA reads TGTGCTAGCAGCCCGGGGACATGGGGAGAGACCCAGTACTTC.

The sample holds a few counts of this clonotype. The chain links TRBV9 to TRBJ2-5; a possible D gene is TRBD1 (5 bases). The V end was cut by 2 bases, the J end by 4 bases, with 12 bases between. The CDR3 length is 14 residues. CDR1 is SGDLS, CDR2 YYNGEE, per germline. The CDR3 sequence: CASSVAGQGETQYF. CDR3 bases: TGTGCCAGCAGCGTCGCAGGACAAGGAGAGACCCAGTACTTC.

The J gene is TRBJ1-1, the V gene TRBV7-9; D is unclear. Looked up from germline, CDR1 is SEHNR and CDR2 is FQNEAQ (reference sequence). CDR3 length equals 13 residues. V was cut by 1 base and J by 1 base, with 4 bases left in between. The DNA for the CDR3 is TGTGCCAGCAGCTTAGTCTGGAACACTGAAGCTTTCTTT. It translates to CASSLVWNTEAFF. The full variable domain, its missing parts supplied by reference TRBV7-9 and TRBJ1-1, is DTGVSQNPRHKITKRGQNVTFRCDPISEHNRLYWYRQTLGQGPEFLTYFQNEAQLEKSRLLSDRFSAERPKGSFSTLEIQRTEQGDSAMYLCASSLVWNTEAFFGQGTRLTVV.

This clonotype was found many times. This CDR3 is CASSPQGGHTNYGYTF. CDR3 sequence (DNA): TGTGCCAGCAGCCCGCAAGGAGGACATACTAACTATGGCTACACCTTC. The V gene is TRBV3-1, the J gene TRBJ1-2; D perhaps matches TRBD1 (5 bases). Germline CDR1 is LGHDT and CDR2 is YNNKEL (reference sequence). Trimming shortened V by 4 bases and J by 0 bases, and 15 bases separated the two germline ends. The CDR3 extends over 16 amino acids.

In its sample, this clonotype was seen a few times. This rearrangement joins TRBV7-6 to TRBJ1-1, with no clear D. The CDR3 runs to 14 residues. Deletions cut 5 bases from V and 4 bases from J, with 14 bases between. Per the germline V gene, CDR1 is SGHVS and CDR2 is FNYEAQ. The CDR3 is CASSAQTGRTEAFF. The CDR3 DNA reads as TGTGCCAGCAGCGCGCAGACGGGTCGCACTGAAGCTTTCTTT.

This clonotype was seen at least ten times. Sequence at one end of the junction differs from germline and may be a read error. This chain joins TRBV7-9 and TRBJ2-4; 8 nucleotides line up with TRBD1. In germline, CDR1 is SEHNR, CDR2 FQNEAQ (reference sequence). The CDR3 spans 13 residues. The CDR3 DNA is TGTGCCAGCAGCTCATCCGGACAGGGAGCAACGGACTTC. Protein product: CASSSSGQGATDF.

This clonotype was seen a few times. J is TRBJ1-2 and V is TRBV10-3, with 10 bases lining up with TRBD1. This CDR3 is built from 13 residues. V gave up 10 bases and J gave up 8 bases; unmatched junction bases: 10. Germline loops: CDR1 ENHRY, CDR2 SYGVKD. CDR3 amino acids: CATGDRGARGYTF. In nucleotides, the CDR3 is TGTGCCACCGGGGACAGGGGAGCGAGGGGCTACACCTTC.

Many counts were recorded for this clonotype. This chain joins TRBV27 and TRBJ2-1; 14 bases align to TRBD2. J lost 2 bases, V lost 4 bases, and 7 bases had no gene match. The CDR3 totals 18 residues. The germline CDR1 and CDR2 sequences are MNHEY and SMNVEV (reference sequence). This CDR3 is CASSSTSGGVSPYNEQFF. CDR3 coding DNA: TGTGCCAGCAGTTCGACTAGCGGGGGGGTTAGTCCCTACAATGAGCAGTTCTTC.

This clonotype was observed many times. This CDR3 is CASSAGGHYSGANVLTF. Here the CDR3 DNA reads TGTGCCAGCAGCGCCGGGGGCCACTACTCTGGGGCCAACGTCCTGACTTTC. The V and J genes are TRBV7-2 and TRBJ2-6; D might be TRBD1 or TRBD2, each matching 6 bases. The CDR3 totals 17 residues. Between the trimmed V and J ends, which lost 5 bases and 0 bases, there was a span of 14 bases. The germline V gene has CDR1 SGHTA and CDR2 FQGNSA.

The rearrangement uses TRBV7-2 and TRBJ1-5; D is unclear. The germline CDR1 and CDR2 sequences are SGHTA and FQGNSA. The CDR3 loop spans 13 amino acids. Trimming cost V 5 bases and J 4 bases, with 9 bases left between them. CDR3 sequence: CASSPRRNQPQHF. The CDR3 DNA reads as TGTGCCAGCAGCCCTAGGCGGAATCAGCCCCAGCATTTT.

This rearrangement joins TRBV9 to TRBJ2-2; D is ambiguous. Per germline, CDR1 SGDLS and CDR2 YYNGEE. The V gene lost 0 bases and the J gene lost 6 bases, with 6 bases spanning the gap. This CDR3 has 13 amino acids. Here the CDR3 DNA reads TGTGCCAGCAGCGTAGTGGACGCCGGGGAGCTGTTTTTT. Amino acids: CASSVVDAGELFF.

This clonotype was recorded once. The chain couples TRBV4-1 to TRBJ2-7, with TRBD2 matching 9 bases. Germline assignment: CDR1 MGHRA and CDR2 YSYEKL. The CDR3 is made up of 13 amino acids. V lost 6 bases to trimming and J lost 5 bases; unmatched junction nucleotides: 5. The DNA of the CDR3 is TGCGCCAGCAGTCAACTAGCGGGTAACGAGCAGTACTTC. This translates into CASSQLAGNEQYF.

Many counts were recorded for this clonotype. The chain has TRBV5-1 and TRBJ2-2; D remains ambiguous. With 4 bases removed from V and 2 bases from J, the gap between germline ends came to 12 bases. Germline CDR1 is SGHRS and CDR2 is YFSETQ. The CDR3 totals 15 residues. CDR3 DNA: TGCGCCAGCAGCCCGAGGACCGCTAACACCGGGGAGCTGTTTTTT. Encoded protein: CASSPRTANTGELFF. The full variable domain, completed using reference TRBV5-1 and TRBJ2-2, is KAGVTQTPRYLIKTRGQQVTLSCSPISGHRSVSWYQQTPGQGLQFLFEYFSETQRNKGNFPGRFSGRQFSNSRSEMNVSTLELGDSALYLCASSPRTANTGELFFGEGSRLTVL.

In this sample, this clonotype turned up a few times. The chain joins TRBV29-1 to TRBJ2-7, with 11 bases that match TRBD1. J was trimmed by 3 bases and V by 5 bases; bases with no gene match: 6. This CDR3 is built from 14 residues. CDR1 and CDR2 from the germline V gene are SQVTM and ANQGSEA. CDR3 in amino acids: CSVSDRGRVYEQYF. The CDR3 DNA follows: TGCAGCGTTTCGGACAGGGGGCGCGTCTACGAGCAGTACTTC.

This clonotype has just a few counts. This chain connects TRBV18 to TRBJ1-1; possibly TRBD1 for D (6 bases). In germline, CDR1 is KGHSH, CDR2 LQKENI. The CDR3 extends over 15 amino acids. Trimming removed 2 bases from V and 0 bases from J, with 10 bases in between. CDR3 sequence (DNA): TGTGCCAGCTCACCAGACAGGTATTTGAACACTGAAGCTTTCTTT. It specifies CASSPDRYLNTEAFF.

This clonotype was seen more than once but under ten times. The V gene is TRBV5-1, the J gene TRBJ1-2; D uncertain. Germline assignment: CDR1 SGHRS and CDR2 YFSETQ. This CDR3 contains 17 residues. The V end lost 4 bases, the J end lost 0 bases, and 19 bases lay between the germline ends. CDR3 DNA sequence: TGCGCCAGCAGCCGCGAAATAGGACCCATTGCTAACTATGGCTACACCTTC. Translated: CASSREIGPIANYGYTF.

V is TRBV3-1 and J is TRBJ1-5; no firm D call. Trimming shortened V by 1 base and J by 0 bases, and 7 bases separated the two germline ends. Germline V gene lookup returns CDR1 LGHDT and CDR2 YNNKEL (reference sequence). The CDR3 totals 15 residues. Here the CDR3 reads CASSQGTVSNQPQHF. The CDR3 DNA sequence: TGTGCCAGCAGCCAAGGGACGGTTAGCAATCAGCCCCAGCATTTT.

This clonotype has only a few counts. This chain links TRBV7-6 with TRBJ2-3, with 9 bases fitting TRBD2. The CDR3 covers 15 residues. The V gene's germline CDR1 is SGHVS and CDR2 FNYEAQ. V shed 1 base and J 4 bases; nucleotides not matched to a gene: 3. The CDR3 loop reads CASSLVAGGADTQYF. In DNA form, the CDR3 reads TGTGCCAGCAGCTTAGTTGCGGGGGGGGCAGATACGCAGTATTTT.

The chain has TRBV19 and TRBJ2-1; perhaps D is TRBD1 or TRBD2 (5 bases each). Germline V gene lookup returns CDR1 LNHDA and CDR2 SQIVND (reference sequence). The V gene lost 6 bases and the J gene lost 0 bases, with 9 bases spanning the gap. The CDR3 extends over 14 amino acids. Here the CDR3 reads CASRLGVSYNEQFF. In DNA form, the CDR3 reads TGTGCCAGTAGGTTGGGGGTCTCCTACAATGAGCAGTTCTTC.

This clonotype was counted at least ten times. The CDR3 sequence: CASSTRVDSGSYNEQFF. The CDR3 DNA follows: TGTGCCAGCAGTACCCGAGTTGATAGCGGGTCCTACAATGAGCAGTTCTTC. This chain links TRBV12-3 or TRBV12-4 with TRBJ2-1; the match to TRBD2 covers 7 bases. V shed 5 bases, J shed 1 base, and the junction held 11 bases outside the gene matches. The CDR3 spans 17 residues.

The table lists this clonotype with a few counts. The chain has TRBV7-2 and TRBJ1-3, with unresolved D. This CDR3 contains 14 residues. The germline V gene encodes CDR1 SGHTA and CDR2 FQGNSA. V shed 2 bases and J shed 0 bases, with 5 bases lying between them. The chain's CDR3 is CASSLSLSGNTIYF. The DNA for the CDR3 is TGTGCCAGCAGCTTAAGTCTCTCTGGAAACACCATATATTTT.

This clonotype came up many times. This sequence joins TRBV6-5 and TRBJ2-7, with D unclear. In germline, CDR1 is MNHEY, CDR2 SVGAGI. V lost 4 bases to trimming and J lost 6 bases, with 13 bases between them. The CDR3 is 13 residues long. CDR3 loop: CASSSRTVIEQYF. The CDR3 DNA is TGTGCCAGCAGTTCAAGGACGGTGATCGAGCAGTACTTC.

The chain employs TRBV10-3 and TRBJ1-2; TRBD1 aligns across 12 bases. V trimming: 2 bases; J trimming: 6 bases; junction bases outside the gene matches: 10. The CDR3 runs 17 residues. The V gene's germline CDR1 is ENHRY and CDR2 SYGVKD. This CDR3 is CAISERDRGLRIDGYTF. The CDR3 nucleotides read TGTGCCATCAGTGAGCGGGACAGGGGGCTACGAATCGATGGCTACACCTTC.

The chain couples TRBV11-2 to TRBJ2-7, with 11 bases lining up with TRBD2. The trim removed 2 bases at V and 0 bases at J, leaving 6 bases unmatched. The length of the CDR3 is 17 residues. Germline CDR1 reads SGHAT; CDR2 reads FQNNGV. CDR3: CASSLKPTSGVSYEQYF. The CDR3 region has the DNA TGTGCCAGCAGCTTAAAACCGACTAGCGGGGTCTCCTACGAGCAGTACTTC.